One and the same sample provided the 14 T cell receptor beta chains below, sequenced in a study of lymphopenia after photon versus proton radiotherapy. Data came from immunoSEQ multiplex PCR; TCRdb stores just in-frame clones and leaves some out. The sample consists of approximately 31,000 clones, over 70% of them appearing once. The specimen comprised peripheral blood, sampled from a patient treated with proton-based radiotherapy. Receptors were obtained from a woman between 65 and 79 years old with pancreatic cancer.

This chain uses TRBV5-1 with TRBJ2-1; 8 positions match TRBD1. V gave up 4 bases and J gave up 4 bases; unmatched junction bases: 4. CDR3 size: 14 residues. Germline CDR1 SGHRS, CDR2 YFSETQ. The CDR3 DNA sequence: TGCGCCAGCAGCATCGGACAGGGATACAATGAGCAGTTCTTC. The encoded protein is CASSIGQGYNEQFF. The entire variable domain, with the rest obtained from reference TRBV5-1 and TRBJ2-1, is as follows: KAGVTQTPRYLIKTRGQQVTLSCSPISGHRSVSWYQQTPGQGLQFLFEYFSETQRNKGNFPGRFSGRQFSNSRSEMNVSTLELGDSALYLCASSIGQGYNEQFFGPGTRLTVL.

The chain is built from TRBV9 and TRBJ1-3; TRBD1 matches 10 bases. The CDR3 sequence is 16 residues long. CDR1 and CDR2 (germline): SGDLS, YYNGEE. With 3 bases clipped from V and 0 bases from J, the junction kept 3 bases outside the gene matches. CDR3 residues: CASSDRTGGSGNTIYF. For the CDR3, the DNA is TGTGCCAGCAGCGACAGGACAGGGGGCTCTGGAAACACCATATATTTT.

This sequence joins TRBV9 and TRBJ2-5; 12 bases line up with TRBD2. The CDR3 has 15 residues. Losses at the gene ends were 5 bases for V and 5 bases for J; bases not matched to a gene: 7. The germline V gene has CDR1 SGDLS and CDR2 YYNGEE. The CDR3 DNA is TGTGCCAGCAGGCCGACTAGCGGGAGCACGGAGACCCAGTACTTC. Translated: CASRPTSGSTETQYF. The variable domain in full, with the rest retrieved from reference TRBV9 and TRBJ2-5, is DSGVTQTPKHLITATGQRVTLRCSPRSGDLSVYWYQQSLDQGLQFLIQYYNGEERAKGNILERFSAQQFPDLHSELNLSSLELGDSALYFCASRPTSGSTETQYFGPGTRLLVL.

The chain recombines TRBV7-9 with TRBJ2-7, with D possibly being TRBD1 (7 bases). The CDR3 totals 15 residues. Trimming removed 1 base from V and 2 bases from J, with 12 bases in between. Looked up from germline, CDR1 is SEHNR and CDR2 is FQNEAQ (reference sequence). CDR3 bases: TGTGCCAGCAGCTTAGGCGGGACAGCTACCTACGAGCAGTACTTC. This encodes CASSLGGTATYEQYF.

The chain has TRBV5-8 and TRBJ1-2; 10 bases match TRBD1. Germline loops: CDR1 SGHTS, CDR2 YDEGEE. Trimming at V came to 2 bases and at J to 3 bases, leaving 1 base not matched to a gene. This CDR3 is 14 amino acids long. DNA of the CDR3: TGTGCCAGCAGCTTCGGGACAGGGGACTATGGCTACACCTTC. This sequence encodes CASSFGTGDYGYTF.

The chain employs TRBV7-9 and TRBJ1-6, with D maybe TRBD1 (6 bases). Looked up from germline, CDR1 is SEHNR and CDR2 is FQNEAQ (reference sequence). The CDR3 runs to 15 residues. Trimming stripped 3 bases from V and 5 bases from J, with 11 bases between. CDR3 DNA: TGTGCCAGCAGCTTCACGGGGGCAGATAATTCACCCCTCCACTTT. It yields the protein CASSFTGADNSPLHF. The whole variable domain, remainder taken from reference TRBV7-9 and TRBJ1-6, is DTGVSQNPRHKITKRGQNVTFRCDPISEHNRLYWYRQTLGQGPEFLTYFQNEAQLEKSRLLSDRFSAERPKGSFSTLEIQRTEQGDSAMYLCASSFTGADNSPLHFGNGTRLTVT.

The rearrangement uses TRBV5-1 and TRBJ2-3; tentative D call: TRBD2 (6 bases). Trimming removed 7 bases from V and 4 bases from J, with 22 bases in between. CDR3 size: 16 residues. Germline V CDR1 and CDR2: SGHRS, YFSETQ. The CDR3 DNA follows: TGCGCCAGCCGTCTCGGAGGGAGGCTGCTGGCAGATACGCAGTATTTT. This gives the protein CASRLGGRLLADTQYF. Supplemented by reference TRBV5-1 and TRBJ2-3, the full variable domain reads KAGVTQTPRYLIKTRGQQVTLSCSPISGHRSVSWYQQTPGQGLQFLFEYFSETQRNKGNFPGRFSGRQFSNSRSEMNVSTLELGDSALYLCASRLGGRLLADTQYFGPGTRLTVL.

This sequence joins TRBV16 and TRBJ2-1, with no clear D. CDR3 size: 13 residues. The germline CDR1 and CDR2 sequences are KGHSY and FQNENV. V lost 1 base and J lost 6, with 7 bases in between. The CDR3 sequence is CASSQFSLNEQFF. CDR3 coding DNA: TGTGCCAGCAGCCAATTCTCCCTCAATGAGCAGTTCTTC.

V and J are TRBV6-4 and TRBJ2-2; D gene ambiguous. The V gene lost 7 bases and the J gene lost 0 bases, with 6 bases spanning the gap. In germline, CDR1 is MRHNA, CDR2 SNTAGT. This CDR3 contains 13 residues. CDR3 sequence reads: CASKVSNTGELFF. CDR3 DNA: TGTGCCAGCAAGGTTTCGAACACCGGGGAGCTGTTTTTT.

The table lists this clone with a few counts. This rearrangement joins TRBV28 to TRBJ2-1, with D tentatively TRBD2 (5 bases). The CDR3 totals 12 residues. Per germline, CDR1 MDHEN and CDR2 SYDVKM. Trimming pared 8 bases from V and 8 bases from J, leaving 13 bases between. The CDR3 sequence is CASRSDGDEQFF. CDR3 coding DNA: TGTGCCAGCCGTAGCGACGGCGATGAGCAGTTCTTC.

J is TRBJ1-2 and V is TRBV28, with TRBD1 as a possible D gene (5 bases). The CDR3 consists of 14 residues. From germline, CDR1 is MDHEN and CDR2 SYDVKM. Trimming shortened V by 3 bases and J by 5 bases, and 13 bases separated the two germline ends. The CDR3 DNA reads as TGTGCCAGCAGTTTCCCCGACAGCCGATATGGCTACACCTTC. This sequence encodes CASSFPDSRYGYTF.

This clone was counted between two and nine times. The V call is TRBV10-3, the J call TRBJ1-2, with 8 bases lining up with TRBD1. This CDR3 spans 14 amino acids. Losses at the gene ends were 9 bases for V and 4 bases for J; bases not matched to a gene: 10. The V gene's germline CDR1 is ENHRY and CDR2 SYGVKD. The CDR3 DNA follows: TGTGCCATGACCCGGGACAGGAGTTCCTATGGCTACACCTTC. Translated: CAMTRDRSSYGYTF.

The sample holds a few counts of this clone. CDR3 amino acids: CASSLGVRQEAFF. CDR3 in DNA: TGTGCCAGCAGTTTAGGGGTCCGGCAAGAAGCTTTCTTT. V usage is TRBV28 and J usage is TRBJ1-1; D is uncertain. The CDR3 loop spans 13 amino acids. Germline lookup yields CDR1 MDHEN and CDR2 SYDVKM. The V gene lost 2 bases and the J gene lost 8 bases, with 12 bases spanning the gap.

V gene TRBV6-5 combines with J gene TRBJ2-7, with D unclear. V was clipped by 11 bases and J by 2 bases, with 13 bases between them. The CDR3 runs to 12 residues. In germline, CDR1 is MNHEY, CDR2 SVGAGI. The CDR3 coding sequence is TGTGCCGCCGGGCAGCTACCCTACGAGCAGTACTTC. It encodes CAAGQLPYEQYF.